This T cell receptor beta chain was observed in a study of OX40 agonist ivuxolimab in advanced cancers. Turning to the study itself: Dose-escalation patients had hepatocellular carcinoma, melanoma, renal cell or head and neck cancer.

Study results and limitations: Relative to CD4+, CD8+ T cells held more expanded clones on average.

Turning to this clone: Its cognate antigen is unknown.

Here immunoSEQ multiplex PCR was the method, and the copy in TCRdb shows in-frame clones only, minus some. Among approximately 56,000 clones listed, more than 80% were seen once. The ends lost 8 bases at V and 1 base at J; junction bases unmatched: 7. In germline, CDR1 is SNHLY, CDR2 FYNNEI. The length of the CDR3 is 14 residues. J is TRBJ1-1 and V is TRBV2; TRBD1 agrees at 7 bases. The source is an adult with an advanced solid tumor such as melanoma, head and neck, liver or kidney cancer. Sequencing was performed on CD4+ or CD8+ T cells sorted from blood, taken in a trial of the OX40 agonist ivuxolimab. This chain's CDR3 is CASGDRESNTEAFF. The CDR3 DNA is TGTGCCAGCGGGGACAGAGAATCGAACACTGAAGCTTTCTTT.